The rows below give T cell receptor beta chains drawn from one sample of a study of CD8 T cells in ankylosing spondylitis. One entry per CDR3 protein results from TCRdb running MiXCR on the 5' RACE reads. This sample has some 220,000 distinct CDR3 sequences, with approximately 8.4% found just once. The sequencing sample was made of blood, either unsorted or a sorted T cell fraction (not recorded which). These receptor sequences come from a female donor with ankylosing spondylitis or in good health (not recorded which). The CDR3 runs from the conserved cysteine through the conserved F or W. The D gene is left open where the match is weak. Not every row has a clone size; where given, it reads once, few, many or a size class.

V	J	D	size	DNA	CDR3
TRBV12-3/TRBV12-4	TRBJ2-7	NA	many	TGTGCCAGCAGGGTTCCCCCTTTGGAGCAGTACTTC	CASRVPPLEQYF
TRBV11-2	TRBJ2-7	TRBD1	many	TGTGCCAGCAGCGTTTTCCGGGACAGGGCCGAGCAGTACTTC	CASSVFRDRAEQYF
TRBV7-6	TRBJ1-4	NA	many	TGTGCCAGCGGTTCCCAAATGGCAGGGGAAAAACTGTTTTTT	CASGSQMAGEKLFF
TRBV12-3/TRBV12-4	TRBJ2-6	TRBD1	many	TGTGCCAGCAGAAGACAGGGTTACTCTGGGGCCAACGTCCTGACTTTC	CASRRQGYSGANVLTF
TRBV5-5	TRBJ2-7	NA	many	TGTGCCAGCAGCTTGCCAGTTTCCTACGAGCAGTACTTC	CASSLPVSYEQYF
TRBV20-1	TRBJ1-2	TRBD1	many	TGCAGTGCTAGAGGCCGACATACAGGGGGCGCCGGGGACTATGGCTACACCTTC	CSARGRHTGGAGDYGYTF
TRBV20-1	TRBJ1-1	NA	many	TGCAGTGCAAGCCGGGAGGGAGAAGCTTTCTTT	CSASREGEAFF
TRBV6-2/TRBV6-3	TRBJ1-5	NA	NA	TGTGCCAGCAGCCGAATTAGCAATCAGCCCCAGCATTTT	CASSRISNQPQHF
TRBV7-8	TRBJ2-4	TRBD1	many	TGTGCCAGCAGCAGAGACAGGGGGGGAGCCAAAAACATTCAGTACTTC	CASSRDRGGAKNIQYF
TRBV28	TRBJ2-7	TRBD1	many	TGTGCCAGCAGCTCCCCGGGACAGGGCCTACTTCCCTACGAGCAGTACTTC	CASSSPGQGLLPYEQYF
TRBV18	TRBJ1-1	TRBD1	many	TGTGCCAGCTCACCAGGACAGGGGGGCTTGAACACTGAAGCTTTCTTT	CASSPGQGGLNTEAFF
TRBV12-3/TRBV12-4	TRBJ2-6	NA	few	TGTGCCAGCAGTTTCGGGGGGCTCGGGGCCAACGTCCTGACTTTC	CASSFGGLGANVLTF
TRBV19	TRBJ2-7	NA	NA	TGTGCCAGTAGTATAGGCCAGGGGTTTCACGAGCAGTACTTC	CASSIGQGFHEQYF
TRBV6-6	TRBJ2-7	TRBD1	many	TGTGCCAGCAGGCTAGGACAGGGGGGATCCTACGAGCAGTACTTC	CASRLGQGGSYEQYF
TRBV7-9	TRBJ1-1	TRBD1	few	TGTGCCAGCAGTCCGGGACAGGGGATTAAAGCTTTCTTT	CASSPGQGIKAFF
TRBV7-9	TRBJ2-3	NA	many	TGTGCCAGCAGCTTAGCGGGAGCGGGCACAGATACGCAGTATTTT	CASSLAGAGTDTQYF
TRBV7-2	TRBJ2-7	NA	many	TGTGCCAGCAGCGTAAGACCCGGGGGCACCTACGAGCAGTACTTC	CASSVRPGGTYEQYF
TRBV3-1	TRBJ2-1	TRBD2	many	TGTGCCAGCAGCCGCCCCACTAGCGGGAGATACAATGAGCAGTTCTTC	CASSRPTSGRYNEQFF
TRBV12-3/TRBV12-4	TRBJ2-4	NA	many	TGTGCCAGCAGTTTAAAGGGTCCCCCGAGGAACATTCAGTACTTC	CASSLKGPPRNIQYF
TRBV6-2/TRBV6-3	TRBJ2-1	TRBD2	NA	TGTGCTAGCAGTGGGACTAGCGGCCACAATGAGCAGTTCTTC	CASSGTSGHNEQFF
TRBV20-1	TRBJ2-1	TRBD2	many	TGCAGTGCTAGCCCCGGTCTAGCGGGAGTTCTAGGCAGTGAGCAGTTCTTC	CSASPGLAGVLGSEQFF
TRBV15	TRBJ1-1	NA	few	TGTGCCACCAGCAGAGATCTCAGGAAGGGGTGGACTGAAGCTTTCTTT	CATSRDLRKGWTEAFF